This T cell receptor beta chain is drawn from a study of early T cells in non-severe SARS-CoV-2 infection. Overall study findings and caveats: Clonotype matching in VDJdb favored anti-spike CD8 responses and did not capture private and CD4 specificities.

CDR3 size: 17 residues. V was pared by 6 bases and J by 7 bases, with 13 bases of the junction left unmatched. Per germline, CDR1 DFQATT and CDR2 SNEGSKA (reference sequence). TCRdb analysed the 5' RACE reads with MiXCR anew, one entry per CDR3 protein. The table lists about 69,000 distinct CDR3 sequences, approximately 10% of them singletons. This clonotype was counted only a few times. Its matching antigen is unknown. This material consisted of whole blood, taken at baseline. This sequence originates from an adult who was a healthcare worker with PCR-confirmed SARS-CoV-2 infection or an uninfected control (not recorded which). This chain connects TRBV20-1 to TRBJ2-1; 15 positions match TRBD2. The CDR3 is CSACKAWTSGGVNEQFF. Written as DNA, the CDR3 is TGCAGTGCCTGCAAAGCGTGGACTAGCGGGGGGGTAAATGAGCAGTTCTTC.